This T cell receptor (beta chain) was sequenced in a study of blood T cell repertoires in COVID-19. For the study at large: In each case, the material was cDNA or gDNA derived from T cells, B-cell-depleted T cells, or PBMCs.

CDR3 size: 16 residues. Germline CDR1 and CDR2: MDHEN and SYDVKM. V dropped 3 bases and J dropped 4; count of bases not matched to a gene: 7. Source study methods: Reference gene primer amplification gave nucleated cell count estimates. Clones were sequenced by immunoSEQ multiplex PCR, and TCRdb holds only the in-frame ones, with some missing. That table furnishes V, J and clone size, whereas the DNA furnished D and trimming. The sample yields over 150,000 clones, more than 80% seen once. Material for sequencing was peripheral blood. This receptor was obtained from a man aged 45-65 years with acute or convalescent COVID-19. The rearrangement uses TRBV28 and TRBJ1-5; 9 bases align to TRBD1. CDR3 coding DNA: TGTGCCAGCAGTTTGAGTGGGACAGGGCGTAATCAGCCCCAGCATTTT. Protein: CASSLSGTGRNQPQHF.